Below are 10 T cell receptor beta chains sequenced from a single sample in a study of blood T cell repertoires in COVID-19. Using immunoSEQ multiplex PCR, the repertoire was profiled, and TCRdb retains in-frame clones only, with some absent. Seen here are 80,000 or so clones, roughly four fifths observed once, and the top ten hold 9%. Sequenced material: peripheral blood. The receptors originated from a human donor in a cohort sampled during active COVID-19.

This chain links TRBV5-1 with TRBJ1-4; tentatively, D is TRBD1 (6 bases). Germline CDR1 reads SGHRS; CDR2 reads YFSETQ. This CDR3 comprises 15 residues. Between the trimmed V and J ends, which lost 4 bases and 2 bases, there was a span of 12 bases. The CDR3 is CASSPPTGTNEKLFF. The CDR3 DNA reads TGCGCCAGCAGCCCACCTACAGGGACTAATGAAAAACTGTTTTTT.

V usage is TRBV7-9 and J usage is TRBJ1-2; a possible D gene is TRBD1 (6 bases). The CDR3 has 14 residues. V was cut by 5 bases and J by 4 bases, with 14 bases left in between. Germline V lookup: CDR1 SEHNR, CDR2 FQNEAQ (reference sequence). CDR3 protein: CASSHQQGLYGYTF. For the CDR3, the DNA is TGTGCCAGCAGCCATCAACAGGGCCTCTATGGCTACACCTTC.

This clone was detected only a few times. This sequence joins TRBV9 and TRBJ2-1, with D perhaps TRBD2 (6 bases). The CDR3 is made up of 16 amino acids. CDR1 and CDR2 (germline): SGDLS, YYNGEE. V lost 4 bases and J lost 0, with 14 bases in between. CDR3 sequence reads: CASSHVAESSYNEQFF. CDR3 DNA: TGTGCCAGCAGCCACGTAGCGGAGAGCTCCTACAATGAGCAGTTCTTC.

This chain uses TRBV5-1 with TRBJ2-6, with D maybe TRBD2 (6 bases). The germline V gene encodes CDR1 SGHRS and CDR2 YFSETQ. V was clipped by 3 bases and J by 0 bases, with 19 bases between them. The CDR3 contains 19 residues. In nucleotides, the CDR3 is TGCGCCAGCAGCTCGGGGGTGCTATGGGCTAACTCTGGGGCCAACGTCCTGACTTTC. It codes for CASSSGVLWANSGANVLTF. The variable domain in full, completed from reference TRBV5-1 and TRBJ2-6, reads KAGVTQTPRYLIKTRGQQVTLSCSPISGHRSVSWYQQTPGQGLQFLFEYFSETQRNKGNFPGRFSGRQFSNSRSEMNVSTLELGDSALYLCASSSGVLWANSGANVLTFGAGSRLTVL.

The genes are TRBV19 and TRBJ1-5, with D possibly being TRBD1 (5 bases). CDR1 is LNHDA and CDR2 is SQIVND in the germline V gene (reference sequence). V lost 2 bases and J 2 bases, leaving 7 bases between the germline ends. This CDR3 comprises 14 residues. CDR3 sequence (DNA): TGTGCCAGTAGTATACGGGGGGGCAATCAGCCCCAGCATTTT. Amino acids: CASSIRGGNQPQHF.

This chain uses TRBV14 with TRBJ2-7; tentatively, D is TRBD2 (6 bases). This CDR3 is 15 amino acids long. V was trimmed by 3 bases and J by 2 bases, leaving 14 bases between them. Germline V CDR1 and CDR2: SGHDN, FVKESK. CDR3 amino acids: CASSQEGDPTYEQYF. The CDR3 DNA sequence: TGTGCCAGCAGCCAGGAGGGAGACCCTACCTACGAGCAGTACTTC.

V is TRBV14 and J is TRBJ1-2; the match to TRBD1 covers 7 bases. The CDR3 contains 14 residues. CDR1 and CDR2 (germline): SGHDN, FVKESK. Trimming at V came to 9 bases and at J to 7 bases, leaving 14 bases not matched to a gene. In nucleotides, the CDR3 is TGTGCCAGTGTGAGAACAGGGGAGATCTCTGGCTACACCTTC. Translating gives CASVRTGEISGYTF.

About this clone itself: The same CDR3 can be traced to other DNA sequences in this sample. The chain combines TRBV29-1 with TRBJ1-2; no clear D. Germline CDR1 reads SQVTM; CDR2 reads ANQGSEA. This CDR3 region has 12 residues. Trimming took 3 bases from V and 2 from J, leaving 7 bases between them. CDR3 loop: CSVERGNYGYTF. The CDR3 bases are TGCAGCGTTGAGCGAGGGAACTATGGCTACACCTTC.

This clone has a single count. This chain connects TRBV30 to TRBJ1-1, with D unresolved. The CDR3 is made up of 13 amino acids. Germline V lookup: CDR1 GTSNPN, CDR2 SVGIG (reference sequence). Trimming took 4 bases from V and 6 from J, leaving 15 bases between them. The CDR3 coding sequence is TGTGCCTGGAAGTCATCGGGTGAGGCTGAAGCTTTCTTT. Residues: CAWKSSGEAEAFF.

The rearrangement links TRBV28 to TRBJ2-1, with a weak D call TRBD2 (5 bases). The CDR3 totals 12 residues. Trimming stripped 6 bases from V and 13 bases from J, with 16 bases between. The germline V gene has CDR1 MDHEN and CDR2 SYDVKM. CDR3 in amino acids: CASRLATSLQFF. DNA for the CDR3: TGTGCCAGCAGGCTAGCAACCTCCCTCCAGTTCTTC.